The 23 T cell receptor beta chains presented below share a single source sample, sequenced in a study of blood T cell repertoires in COVID-19. Using immunoSEQ multiplex PCR, the repertoire was profiled, and TCRdb retains in-frame clones only, with some absent. Here the sample spans a few hundred thousand clones, around nine tenths being singletons. The specimen was PBMCs or T cells enriched from blood (not recorded which). These receptor sequences come from a woman aged 50 to 65 who had recovered from COVID-19.

The V gene is TRBV28, the J gene TRBJ1-1, with D tentatively TRBD1 (5 bases). The CDR3 contains 11 residues. Deletions cut 5 bases from V and 6 bases from J, with 7 bases between. Germline CDR1 MDHEN, CDR2 SYDVKM. CDR3 loop: CASSQGAEAFF. The CDR3 DNA follows: TGTGCCAGCAGTCAAGGGGCTGAAGCTTTCTTT.

This clone showed up just once. This chain joins TRBV2 and TRBJ2-5, with D tentatively TRBD1 (6 bases). Germline V gene sequence: CDR1 SNHLY, CDR2 FYNNEI. This CDR3 region has 15 residues. V shed 0 bases and J shed 5 bases, with 13 bases lying between them. The CDR3 DNA follows: TGTGCCAGCAGTGAAGCCACAGGGAGTTGGGAGACCCAGTACTTC. It encodes CASSEATGSWETQYF. Combining the CDR3 with reference TRBV2 and TRBJ2-5 gives the whole variable domain EPEVTQTPSHQVTQMGQEVILRCVPISNHLYFYWYRQILGQKVEFLVSFYNNEISEKSEIFDDQFSVERPDGSNFTLKIRSTKLEDSAMYFCASSEATGSWETQYFGPGTRLLVL.

The chain recombines TRBV15 with TRBJ1-4, with a possible D match to TRBD1 (5 bases). The CDR3 is 16 amino acids. The V and J ends lost 5 bases and 8 bases respectively, with 21 bases between them. Looked up from germline, CDR1 is LNHNV and CDR2 is YYDKDF (reference sequence). The CDR3 DNA reads TGTGCCACCAGCGGTTCGTGGGGGGGGACTAGGGAAAAACTGTTTTTT. Encoded protein: CATSGSWGGTREKLFF.

The chain links TRBV2 to TRBJ2-1; a weak D match, TRBD1 (5 bases). The CDR3 covers 15 residues. Germline loops: CDR1 SNHLY, CDR2 FYNNEI. Trimming took 3 bases from V and 2 from J, leaving 11 bases between them. CDR3 region: CASSETVLPYNEQFF. CDR3 nucleotide sequence: TGTGCCAGCAGTGAGACAGTCCTTCCCTACAATGAGCAGTTCTTC.

This clone was found once. This rearrangement joins TRBV4-2 to TRBJ2-2; 11 bases line up with TRBD2. CDR3 size: 18 residues. The trim removed 0 bases at V and 6 bases at J, leaving 9 bases unmatched. Germline CDR1 is LGHNA and CDR2 is YNFKEQ. The CDR3: CASSQEGVTSGVAGELFF. Here the CDR3 DNA reads TGTGCCAGCAGCCAAGAGGGTGTGACTAGCGGGGTGGCCGGGGAGCTGTTTTTT.

The V gene is TRBV7-9, the J gene TRBJ2-5; TRBD2 agrees at 8 bases. In germline, CDR1 is SEHNR, CDR2 FQNEAQ (reference sequence). After removal of 1 base from V and 5 bases from J, the junction contained 9 bases not matched to a gene. This CDR3 region has 16 residues. CDR3 bases: TGTGCCAGCAGCTTAGATGTTAGCGGGGCAGCGGAGACCCAGTACTTC. Translation: CASSLDVSGAAETQYF. The variable domain in full, completed from reference TRBV7-9 and TRBJ2-5, reads DTGVSQNPRHKITKRGQNVTFRCDPISEHNRLYWYRQTLGQGPEFLTYFQNEAQLEKSRLLSDRFSAERPKGSFSTLEIQRTEQGDSAMYLCASSLDVSGAAETQYFGPGTRLLVL.

Notes on this clone: The identical CDR3 is also encoded by other nucleotide sequences in the sample. V usage is TRBV2 and J usage is TRBJ2-5, with D unresolved. CDR1 SNHLY and CDR2 FYNNEI come from the germline V gene. The germline V and J ends were trimmed by 5 bases and 4 bases, with 2 bases remaining between them. The CDR3 loop spans 10 amino acids. The CDR3 bases are TGTGCCAGCAGTCTAGAGACCCAGTACTTC. It is translated as CASSLETQYF.

This clone was seen just once. The rearrangement links TRBV6-5 to TRBJ1-6; no definite D call. Trimming stripped 6 bases from V and 10 bases from J, with 16 bases between. The germline V gene encodes CDR1 MNHEY and CDR2 SVGAGI. The CDR3 length is 14 residues. The CDR3 reads CASRNGKGGSPLHF. The CDR3, as DNA: TGTGCCAGCAGAAACGGGAAGGGCGGCTCACCCCTCCACTTT.

Only one count was recorded for this clone. This rearrangement joins TRBV2 to TRBJ2-2; 9 nucleotides match TRBD2. The trim removed 8 bases at V and 5 bases at J, leaving 9 bases unmatched. CDR3 length equals 15 residues. The germline gives CDR1 SNHLY, CDR2 FYNNEI. CDR3 DNA sequence: TGTGCCAGCGCTTTGGGGACTAGCAGAACCGGGGAGCTGTTTTTT. Amino acid sequence: CASALGTSRTGELFF.

The CDR3 DNA reads as TGTGCCAGCAGCTTAGTGGGTAGCTTGGGCACTGAAGCTTTCTTT. This sequence encodes CASSLVGSLGTEAFF. The V and J genes are TRBV7-9 and TRBJ1-1, with D uncertain. The CDR3 loop spans 15 amino acids. With 1 base removed from V and 4 bases from J, the gap between germline ends came to 13 bases. Germline-derived CDR1 and CDR2 are SEHNR and FQNEAQ (reference sequence).

CDR3 amino acids: CASSRGTYGYTF. In DNA, the CDR3 is TGTGCCAGCAGCCGGGGGACTTATGGCTACACCTTC. The rearrangement uses TRBV25-1 and TRBJ1-2; the D gene is possibly TRBD1 (5 bases). V lost 6 bases and J 5 bases, leaving 10 bases between the germline ends. The CDR3 is 12 amino acids. Germline lookup yields CDR1 MGHDK and CDR2 SYGVNS.

The chain combines TRBV6-5 with TRBJ2-6; possibly TRBD2 for D (5 bases). Germline V gene sequence: CDR1 MNHEY, CDR2 SVGAGI. The V end lost 10 bases, the J end lost 0 bases, and 10 bases lay between the germline ends. This CDR3 comprises 14 residues. The CDR3 is CATRRFSGANVLTF. CDR3 nucleotides: TGTGCCACCCGGAGGTTCTCTGGGGCCAACGTCCTGACTTTC.

CDR3 protein: CATSAKTGSHGEQYF. In DNA form, the CDR3 reads TGTGCCACCAGTGCCAAGACAGGCTCCCACGGCGAGCAGTACTTC. This sequence joins TRBV24-1 and TRBJ2-7, with D maybe TRBD1 (6 bases). Germline V gene sequence: CDR1 KGHDR, CDR2 SFDVKD. This CDR3 region has 15 residues. V lost 5 bases to trimming and J lost 6 bases, with 19 bases between them.

This chain joins TRBV12-3 or TRBV12-4 and TRBJ1-1, with D unresolved. There are 13 residues in the CDR3. Trimming took 4 bases from V and 0 from J, leaving 6 bases between them. The CDR3 coding sequence is TGTGCCAGCAGTTCCCTAATGAACACTGAAGCTTTCTTT. Amino acid sequence: CASSSLMNTEAFF.

This clone was picked up one time. The chain uses TRBV5-1 and TRBJ1-3; tentatively, D is TRBD1 (5 bases). This CDR3 comprises 15 residues. The V end was cut by 1 base, the J end by 0 bases, with 8 bases between. The germline gives CDR1 SGHRS, CDR2 YFSETQ. CDR3: CASSLLGGSGNTIYF. As DNA, the CDR3 is TGCGCCAGCAGCTTGTTGGGGGGCTCTGGAAACACCATATATTTT.

This chain links TRBV7-2 with TRBJ2-6; weak D call: TRBD1 (6 bases). The V gene lost 1 base and the J gene lost 9 bases, with 16 bases spanning the gap. The CDR3 runs 16 residues. Germline values: CDR1 SGHTA, CDR2 FQGNSA. The CDR3 bases are TGTGCCAGCAGCTTAGGGGGTTCAGGGGAAGGCAACGTCCTGACTTTC. Translated, it gives CASSLGGSGEGNVLTF.

The chain has TRBV19 and TRBJ1-2, with 7 bases matching TRBD1. The germline CDR1 and CDR2 sequences are LNHDA and SQIVND (reference sequence). V trimming: 8 bases; J trimming: 3 bases; junction bases outside the gene matches: 9. CDR3 size: 14 residues. The CDR3 DNA is TGTGCCAGTTCCTCTACCGGGACAGACTATGGCTACACCTTC. Translated: CASSSTGTDYGYTF.

This clone was seen once. J is TRBJ1-1 and V is TRBV3-1 (or the pseudogene TRBV3-2); D perhaps matches TRBD1 (5 bases). CDR3 length equals 14 residues. The V end lost 3 bases, the J end lost 4 bases, and 12 bases lay between the germline ends. Per germline, CDR1 LGHDT and CDR2 YNNKEL (reference sequence). In nucleotides, the CDR3 is TGTGCCAGCAGCCAGGAGGGGTGGGTCACTGAAGCTTTCTTT. Protein sequence: CASSQEGWVTEAFF.

The V gene is TRBV15, the J gene TRBJ1-2; D unresolved. In germline, CDR1 is LNHNV, CDR2 YYDKDF (reference sequence). This CDR3 has 13 amino acids. V lost 4 bases to trimming and J lost 7 bases, with 13 bases between them. The CDR3 protein is CATSKEVSSGYTF. The DNA for the CDR3 is TGTGCCACCAGCAAGGAAGTCTCTAGTGGCTACACCTTC.

The J gene is TRBJ1-5, the V gene TRBV2; D remains ambiguous. V shed 7 bases and J shed 5 bases, with 15 bases lying between them. From germline, CDR1 is SNHLY and CDR2 FYNNEI. There are 14 residues in the CDR3. The CDR3 is CASMRGFFDQPQHF. The CDR3 DNA reads as TGTGCCAGCATGCGGGGTTTTTTTGATCAGCCCCAGCATTTT.

A few counts support this clone. The same CDR3 can be traced to other DNA sequences in this sample. This sequence joins TRBV7-8 and TRBJ2-7, with a weak D call TRBD1 (6 bases). The CDR3 is made up of 13 amino acids. Germline V gene sequence: CDR1 SGHVS, CDR2 FQNEAQ. V was clipped by 8 bases and J by 0 bases, with 11 bases between them. CDR3 in DNA: TGTGCCAGCCGGGGACATTCCTCCTACGAGCAGTACTTC. Translated: CASRGHSSYEQYF.

This clone was detected only once. The V and J genes are TRBV7-8 and TRBJ1-1; D unclear. The V gene lost 3 bases and the J gene lost 1 base, with 24 bases spanning the gap. Germline assignment: CDR1 SGHVS and CDR2 FQNEAQ. The CDR3 length is 19 residues. The CDR3 sequence is CASSFHPSQSSPSNTEAFF. CDR3 nucleotide sequence: TGTGCCAGCAGCTTCCACCCATCACAGAGCTCTCCATCGAACACTGAAGCTTTCTTT.

V and J are TRBV10-3 and TRBJ2-5, with 8 bases matching TRBD1. This CDR3 contains 12 residues. Germline CDR1 reads ENHRY; CDR2 reads SYGVKD. The V gene end was trimmed by 6 bases and the J gene end by 5 bases; junction bases not matched to a gene: 2. The CDR3 nucleotides read TGTGCCATCAGGACAGGGGAGGAGACCCAGTACTTC. It yields the protein CAIRTGEETQYF.